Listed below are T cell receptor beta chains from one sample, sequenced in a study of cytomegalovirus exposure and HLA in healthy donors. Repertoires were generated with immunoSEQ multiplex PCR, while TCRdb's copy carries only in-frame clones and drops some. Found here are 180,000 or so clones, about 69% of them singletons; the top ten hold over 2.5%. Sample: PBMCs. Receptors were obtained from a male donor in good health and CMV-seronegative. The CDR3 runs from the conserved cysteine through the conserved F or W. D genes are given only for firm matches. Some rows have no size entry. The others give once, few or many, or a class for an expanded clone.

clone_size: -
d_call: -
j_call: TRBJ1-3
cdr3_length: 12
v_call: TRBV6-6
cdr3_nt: TGTGCCAGCAGTAGGGGGGGAGGAACCATATATTTT
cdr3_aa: CASSRGGGTIYF

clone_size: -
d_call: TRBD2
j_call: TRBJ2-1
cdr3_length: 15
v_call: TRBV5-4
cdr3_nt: TGTGCCAGCAGCCTCGGGACTAGCGCCTCCAATGAGCAGTTCTTC
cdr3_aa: CASSLGTSASNEQFF

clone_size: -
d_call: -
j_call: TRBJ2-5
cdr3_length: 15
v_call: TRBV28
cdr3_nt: TGTGCCAGCAGTTCGAACAGGAGAGTCGGCGAGACCCAGTACTTC
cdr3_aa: CASSSNRRVGETQYF

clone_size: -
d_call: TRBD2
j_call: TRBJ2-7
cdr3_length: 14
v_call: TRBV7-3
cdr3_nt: TGTGCCAGCAGCCGACTAGCGGGAGACGTAGGATCGTACTTC
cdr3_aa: CASSRLAGDVGSYF

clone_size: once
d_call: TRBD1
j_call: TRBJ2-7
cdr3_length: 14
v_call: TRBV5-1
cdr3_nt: TGCGCCAGCAGCTTGGAAGGGACAGGGTACGAGCAGTACTTC
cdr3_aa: CASSLEGTGYEQYF

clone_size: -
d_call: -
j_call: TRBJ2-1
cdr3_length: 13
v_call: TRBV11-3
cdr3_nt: TGTGCCAGCAGCGACCGGACGGGGAATGAGCAGTTCTTC
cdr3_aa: CASSDRTGNEQFF

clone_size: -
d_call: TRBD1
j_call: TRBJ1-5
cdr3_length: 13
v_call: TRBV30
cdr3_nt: TGTGCCTGGAGTGGGACAGGGGGCCAGCCCCAGCATTTT
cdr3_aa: CAWSGTGGQPQHF

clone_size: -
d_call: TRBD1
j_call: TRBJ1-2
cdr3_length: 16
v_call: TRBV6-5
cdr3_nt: TGTGCCAGCAGTTACTCGAGGACAGGGGGCGGCTATGGCTACACCTTC
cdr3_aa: CASSYSRTGGGYGYTF

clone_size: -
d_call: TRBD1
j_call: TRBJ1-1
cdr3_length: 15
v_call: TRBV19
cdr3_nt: TGTGCCAGTAGTGACAGGGGGCCGGCCCCCACTGAAGCTTTCTTT
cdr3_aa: CASSDRGPAPTEAFF

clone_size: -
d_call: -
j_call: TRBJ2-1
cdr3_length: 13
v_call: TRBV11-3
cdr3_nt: TGTGCCAGCAGCCTCTACGCGAACAATGAGCAGTTCTTC
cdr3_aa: CASSLYANNEQFF

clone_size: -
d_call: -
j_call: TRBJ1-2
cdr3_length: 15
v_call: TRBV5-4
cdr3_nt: TGTGCCAGCAGCTTGGGCCCCACAACAGGGTACGGCTACACCTTC
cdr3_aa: CASSLGPTTGYGYTF

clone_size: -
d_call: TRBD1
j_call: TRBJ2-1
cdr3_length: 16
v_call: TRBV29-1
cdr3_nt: TGCAGCGTCGCCACCGGGACAGGGATCCGACGAAATGAGCAGTTCTTC
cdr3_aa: CSVATGTGIRRNEQFF

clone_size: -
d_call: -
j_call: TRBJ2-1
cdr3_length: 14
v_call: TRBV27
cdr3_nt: TGTGCCAGCAGTTTAAACCAGGGTGAAGATGAGCAGTTCTTC
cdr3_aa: CASSLNQGEDEQFF

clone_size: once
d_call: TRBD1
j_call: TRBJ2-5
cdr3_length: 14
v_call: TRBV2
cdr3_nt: TGTGCCAGCAGGGACGGGACAGGGGGAGAGACCCAGTACTTC
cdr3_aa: CASRDGTGGETQYF

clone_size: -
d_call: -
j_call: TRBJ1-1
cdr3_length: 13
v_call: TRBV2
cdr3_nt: TGTGCCAGCGGGACACCCAAGAACACTGAAGCTTTCTTT
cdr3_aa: CASGTPKNTEAFF

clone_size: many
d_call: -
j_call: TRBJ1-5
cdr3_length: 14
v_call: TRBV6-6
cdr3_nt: TGTGCCAGCAGTTACCGCGGGTGGAATCAGCCCCAGCATTTT
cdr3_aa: CASSYRGWNQPQHF

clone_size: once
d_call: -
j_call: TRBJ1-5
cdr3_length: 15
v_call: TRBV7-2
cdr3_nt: TGTGCCAGCAGTAGACTCTTTGATAGCAATCAGCCCCAGCATTTT
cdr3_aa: CASSRLFDSNQPQHF

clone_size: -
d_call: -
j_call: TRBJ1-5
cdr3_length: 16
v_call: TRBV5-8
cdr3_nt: TGTGCCAGCAGCTCTGAGGATCCGTATAGCAATCAGCCCCAGCATTTT
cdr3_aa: CASSSEDPYSNQPQHF

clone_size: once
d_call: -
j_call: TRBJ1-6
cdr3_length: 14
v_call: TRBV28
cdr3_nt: TGTGCCAGCGCATTACAGGGCTTTCGTTCACCCCTCCACTTT
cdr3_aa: CASALQGFRSPLHF

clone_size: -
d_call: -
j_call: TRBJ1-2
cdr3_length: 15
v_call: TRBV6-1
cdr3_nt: TGTGCCAGCAGTGTACAACAGGGTTCGCTCTATGGCTACACCTTC
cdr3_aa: CASSVQQGSLYGYTF

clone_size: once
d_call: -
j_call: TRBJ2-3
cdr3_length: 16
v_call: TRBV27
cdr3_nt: TGTGCCAGCAGTTTATCCGCGGCGTTAAGCACAGATACGCAGTATTTT
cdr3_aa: CASSLSAALSTDTQYF

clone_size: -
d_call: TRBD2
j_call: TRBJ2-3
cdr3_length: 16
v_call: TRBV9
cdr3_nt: TGTGCCAGCAGCCCACGGCAGCGGGGGAGCGCAGATACGCAGTATTTT
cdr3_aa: CASSPRQRGSADTQYF

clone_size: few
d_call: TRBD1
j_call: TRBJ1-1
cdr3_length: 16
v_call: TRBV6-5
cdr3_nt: TGTGCCAGCAGTTACTCTTTTTGGCAGGGGGAAACTGAAGCTTTCTTT
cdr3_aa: CASSYSFWQGETEAFF

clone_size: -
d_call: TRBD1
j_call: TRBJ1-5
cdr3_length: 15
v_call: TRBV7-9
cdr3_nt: TGTGCCAGCAGCTTGGGACAGGGGGATAATCAGCCCCAGCATTTT
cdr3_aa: CASSLGQGDNQPQHF

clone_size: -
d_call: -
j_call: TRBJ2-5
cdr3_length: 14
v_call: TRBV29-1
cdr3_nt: TGCAGCGTGCAAATGGGGGCCCCCGGGGAGACCCAGTACTTC
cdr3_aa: CSVQMGAPGETQYF

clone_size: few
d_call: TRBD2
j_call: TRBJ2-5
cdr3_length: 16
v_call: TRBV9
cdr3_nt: TGTGCCAGCAGCCGGACTAGCGGGGGGGCCACCGAGACCCAGTACTTC
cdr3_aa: CASSRTSGGATETQYF

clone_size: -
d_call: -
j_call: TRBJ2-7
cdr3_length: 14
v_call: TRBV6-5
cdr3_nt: TGTGCCAGCAGTAACCACAGGGGGGGATACGAGCAGTACTTC
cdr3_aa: CASSNHRGGYEQYF

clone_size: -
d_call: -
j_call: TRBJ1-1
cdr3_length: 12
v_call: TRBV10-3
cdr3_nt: TGTGCCATCAGTGACAGGGTGACTGAAGCTTTCTTT
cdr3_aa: CAISDRVTEAFF

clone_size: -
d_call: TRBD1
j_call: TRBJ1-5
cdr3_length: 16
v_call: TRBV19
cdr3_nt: TGTGCCAGTAGTTTTGGGACAGGGGCCCTCTCCAGGCCCCAGCATTTT
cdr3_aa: CASSFGTGALSRPQHF

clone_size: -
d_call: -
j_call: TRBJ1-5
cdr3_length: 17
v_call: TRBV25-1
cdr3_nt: TGTGCCAGCAGTGAACAGAGGGCTGGGCCCTCTTGTCAGCCCCAGCATTTT
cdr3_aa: CASSEQRAGPSCQPQHF

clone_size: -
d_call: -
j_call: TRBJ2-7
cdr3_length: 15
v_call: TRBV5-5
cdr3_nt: TGTGCCAGCAGCTTGGCCACAGGATCCGCCTACGAGCAGTACTTC
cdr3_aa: CASSLATGSAYEQYF

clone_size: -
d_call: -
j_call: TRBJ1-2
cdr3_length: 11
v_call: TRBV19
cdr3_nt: TGTGCCAGTACCTATGATCGGGGCTACACCTTC
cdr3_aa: CASTYDRGYTF

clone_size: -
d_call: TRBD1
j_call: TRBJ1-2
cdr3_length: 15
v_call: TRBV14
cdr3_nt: TGTGCCAGCAGCCAAGATACAGGGGGGAACTATGGCTACACCTTC
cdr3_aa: CASSQDTGGNYGYTF

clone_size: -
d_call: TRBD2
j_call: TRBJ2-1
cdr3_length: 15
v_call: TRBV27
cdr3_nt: TGTGCCAGCGCCTTCGGACTAGCGGAATACAATGAGCAGTTCTTC
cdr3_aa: CASAFGLAEYNEQFF

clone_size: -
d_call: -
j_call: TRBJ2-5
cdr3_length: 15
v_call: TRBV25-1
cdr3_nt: TGTGCCAGCAGCGAAACCTCCAGGGGATCAGAGACCCAGTACTTC
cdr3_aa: CASSETSRGSETQYF

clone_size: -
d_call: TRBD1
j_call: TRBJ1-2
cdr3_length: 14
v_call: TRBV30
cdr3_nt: TGTGCCTGGAGGCACAGGGGTTCGGACTATGGCTACACCTTC
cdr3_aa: CAWRHRGSDYGYTF

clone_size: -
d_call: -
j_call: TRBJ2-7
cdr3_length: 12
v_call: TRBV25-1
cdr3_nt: TGTGCCAGCAGTGACAAAGGGGACGAGCAGTACTTC
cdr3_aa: CASSDKGDEQYF

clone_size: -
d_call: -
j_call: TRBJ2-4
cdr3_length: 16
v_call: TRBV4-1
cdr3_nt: TGCGCCAGCAGCCCCCTAAGGGCGGCACTAGGGAACATTCAGTACTTC
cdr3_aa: CASSPLRAALGNIQYF

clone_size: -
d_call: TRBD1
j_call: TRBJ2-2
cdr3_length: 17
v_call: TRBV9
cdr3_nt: TGTGCCAGCAGCACCCGGACAGGGGGCGGATGGACCGGGGAGCTGTTTTTT
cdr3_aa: CASSTRTGGGWTGELFF

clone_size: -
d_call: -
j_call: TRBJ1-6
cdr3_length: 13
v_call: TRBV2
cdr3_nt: TGTGCCAGCAGGGGGCAGGGCGGTTCACCCCTCCACTTT
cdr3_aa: CASRGQGGSPLHF

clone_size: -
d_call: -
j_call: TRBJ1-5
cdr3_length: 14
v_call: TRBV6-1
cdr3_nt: TGTGCCAGCAGTGTCTGGACAGTAAATCAGCCCCAGCATTTT
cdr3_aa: CASSVWTVNQPQHF

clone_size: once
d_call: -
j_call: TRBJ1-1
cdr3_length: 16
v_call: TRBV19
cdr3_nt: TGTGCCAGTAGTATCTCGCGGGGGTGGACGGTAACTGAAGCTTTCTTT
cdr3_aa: CASSISRGWTVTEAFF

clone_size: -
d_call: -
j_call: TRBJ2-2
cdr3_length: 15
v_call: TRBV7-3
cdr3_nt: TGTGCCAGCAGCTTCGACAGTAGGAACACCGGGGAGCTGTTTTTT
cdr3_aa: CASSFDSRNTGELFF

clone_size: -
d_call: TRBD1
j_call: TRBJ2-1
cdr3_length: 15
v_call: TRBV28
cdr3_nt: TGTGCCAGCAGACGGACAGGGTCGGCAGCCAATGAGCAGTTCTTC
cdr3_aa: CASRRTGSAANEQFF

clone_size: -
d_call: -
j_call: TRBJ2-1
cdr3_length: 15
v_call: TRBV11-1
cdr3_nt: TGTGCCAGCAGCTTAGGTGGGAGCTCCTACAATGAGCAGTTCTTC
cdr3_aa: CASSLGGSSYNEQFF

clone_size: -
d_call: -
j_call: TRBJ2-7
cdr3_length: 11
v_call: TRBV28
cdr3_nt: TGTGCCAGCAGTCGTTCCTACGAGCAGTACTTC
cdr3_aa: CASSRSYEQYF

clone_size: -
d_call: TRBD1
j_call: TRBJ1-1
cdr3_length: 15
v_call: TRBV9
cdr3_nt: TGTGCCAGCAGCGTAGGGGACAGGGGGCGGACTGAAGCTTTCTTT
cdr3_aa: CASSVGDRGRTEAFF